These 17 T cell receptor beta chains share one sample of origin, sequenced in a study of metastatic and nonmetastatic thyroid tumors. TCRdb re-processed the PCR reads through MiXCR. The repertoire holds just under 4,000 clones, with approximately 36% as singletons. Ahead of thyroid surgery, no patient had received treatment of any kind. Sequencing was done on a sample of adjacent normal tissue. These receptors were obtained from a female donor with papillary thyroid cancer or a benign thyroid nodule (not recorded which). Some clones in this sample may be carry-over from other donors' samples.

This clone occurred a few times. The chain combines TRBV10-2 with TRBJ2-1; the D call may be TRBD1 or TRBD2 (5 bases each). Trimming pared 8 bases from V and 1 base from J, leaving 15 bases between. The CDR3 totals 15 residues. Per germline, CDR1 WSHSY and CDR2 SAAADI. This CDR3 reads CASATRGTSYNEQFF. The CDR3 DNA reads TGCGCCAGCGCCACCCGAGGGACGTCCTACAATGAGCAGTTCTTC.

This clone was counted a few times. The rearrangement joins TRBV12-3 or TRBV12-4 to TRBJ2-5; D is ambiguous. This CDR3 comprises 11 residues. V lost 2 bases, J lost 2 bases, and 0 bases lay in between. The CDR3 reads CASSLQETQYF. In DNA form, the CDR3 reads TGTGCCAGCAGTTTACAAGAGACCCAGTACTTC.

In regard to this clone: Compared with germline, one end of the junction differs, possibly owing to a read error. This rearrangement joins TRBV9 to TRBJ2-3, with no clear D. The germline gives CDR1 SGDLS, CDR2 YYNGEE. The CDR3 sequence is 12 residues long. This CDR3 is CASIVMTDTQYF. Here the CDR3 DNA reads TGTGCCAGCATCGTAATGACAGATACGCAGTATTTT.

The gene calls are TRBV6-1 and TRBJ2-5; D gene unclear. The germline V and J ends were trimmed by 2 bases and 4 bases, with 11 bases remaining between them. Germline V CDR1 and CDR2: MNHNS, SASEGT. CDR3 size: 14 residues. Here the CDR3 DNA reads TGTGCCAGCAGTGAACAAGGCGCGCTAGAGACCCAGTACTTC. It yields the protein CASSEQGALETQYF.

This clone was picked up a small number of times. The chain recombines TRBV12-3 or TRBV12-4 with TRBJ1-5; a possible D gene is TRBD1 (6 bases). The V and J ends lost 3 bases and 3 bases respectively, with 12 bases between them. The CDR3 sequence is 15 residues long. CDR3 loop: CASSFGDTYNQPQHF. The CDR3, as DNA: TGTGCCAGCAGTTTTGGGGACACCTACAATCAGCCCCAGCATTTT.

V and J are TRBV6-1 and TRBJ2-7; 7 nucleotides agree with TRBD2. The CDR3 sequence is 13 residues long. Trimming at V came to 8 bases and at J to 5 bases, leaving 9 bases not matched to a gene. Germline V CDR1 and CDR2: MNHNS, SASEGT. The CDR3 sequence is CASVGGGFHEQYF. In nucleotides, the CDR3 is TGTGCCAGCGTCGGCGGGGGATTCCACGAGCAGTACTTC.

V is TRBV30 and J is TRBJ2-1; D is ambiguous. Germline CDR1 GTSNPN, CDR2 SVGIG (reference sequence). The CDR3 runs 12 residues. V was trimmed by 5 bases and J by 6 bases, leaving 11 bases between them. This CDR3 reads CAWLWKVNEQFF. The CDR3 DNA follows: TGTGCCTGGCTCTGGAAAGTCAATGAGCAGTTCTTC.

In this sample, this clone is medium-sized. The rearrangement joins TRBV4-2 to TRBJ2-1, with TRBD2 identical over 8 bases. The ends lost 1 base at V and 7 bases at J; junction bases unmatched: 12. The CDR3 contains 17 residues. Germline V gene lookup returns CDR1 LGHNA and CDR2 YNFKEQ. CDR3 coding DNA: TGTGCCAGCAGCCAAGCCTTGTGGGGAGGCGGGAGGAATGAGCAGTTCTTC. Residues: CASSQALWGGGRNEQFF.

A few counts support this clone. The chain has TRBV6-1 and TRBJ2-2; possible D gene TRBD1, 5 bases. Deletions cut 5 bases from V and 2 bases from J, with 12 bases between. Germline values: CDR1 MNHNS, CDR2 SASEGT. The length of the CDR3 is 15 residues. CDR3 sequence reads: CASSLRRGNTGELFF. The DNA for the CDR3 is TGTGCCAGCAGTCTTCGAAGGGGAAACACCGGGGAGCTGTTTTTT.

The chain is built from TRBV5-1 and TRBJ1-2; maybe TRBD1 (5 bases). CDR1 is SGHRS and CDR2 is YFSETQ in the germline V gene. The CDR3 length is 17 residues. V gave up 3 bases and J gave up 1 base, with 19 bases separating them. Here the CDR3 DNA reads TGCGCCAGCAGCTGGGGGGTCCCGGGACGGGATAACTATGGCTACACCTTC. Protein sequence: CASSWGVPGRDNYGYTF.

The gene calls are TRBV6-2 or TRBV6-3 and TRBJ2-7; 7 bases fit TRBD2. The CDR3 length is 14 residues. Germline V gene lookup returns CDR1 MNHEY and CDR2 SVGEGT. V trimming: 2 bases; J trimming: 1 base; junction bases outside the gene matches: 2. This CDR3 reads CASSYSGASYEQYF. Here the CDR3 DNA reads TGTGCCAGCAGTTACAGCGGGGCTTCCTACGAGCAGTACTTC.

This clone is deemed large. The chain has TRBV6-1 and TRBJ2-7; D call uncertain. V shed 7 bases and J shed 2 bases, with 15 bases lying between them. The CDR3 is made up of 14 amino acids. From germline, CDR1 is MNHNS and CDR2 SASEGT. CDR3 residues: CASTLPHPTYEQYF. CDR3 sequence (DNA): TGTGCCAGCACCCTACCCCACCCAACCTACGAGCAGTACTTC.

This clone was seen a handful of times. The chain combines TRBV6-2 or TRBV6-3 with TRBJ1-4; unclear D gene. The germline V gene encodes CDR1 MNHEY and CDR2 SVGEGT. Trimming took 4 bases from V and 7 from J, leaving 13 bases between them. The length of the CDR3 is 14 residues. In DNA, the CDR3 is TGTGCCAGCAGTTCGCGGACTGTTGCTGAAAAACTGTTTTTT. This gives the protein CASSSRTVAEKLFF.

The J gene is TRBJ2-7, the V gene TRBV12-5; no definite D call. Germline V lookup: CDR1 LGHNT, CDR2 FRNRAP. V was pared by 0 bases and J by 7 bases, with 7 bases between. This CDR3 comprises 12 residues. The CDR3 bases are TGTGCTAGTGGTTTGGTGTTCGGGGAGCAGTACTTC. Translated, it gives CASGLVFGEQYF.

The chain couples TRBV27 to TRBJ2-7, with 9 bases that match TRBD2. Germline CDR1 and CDR2: MNHEY and SMNVEV (reference sequence). The trim removed 6 bases at V and 7 bases at J, leaving 13 bases unmatched. This CDR3 has 15 residues. CDR3 residues: CASSRDSGGFLEQYF. CDR3 bases: TGTGCCAGCAGCCGGGACAGCGGGGGGTTCTTGGAGCAGTACTTC.

The V and J genes are TRBV6-1 and TRBJ2-7; 7 nucleotides agree with TRBD1. CDR1 MNHNS and CDR2 SASEGT come from the germline V gene. Trimming at V came to 6 bases and at J to 3 bases, leaving 14 bases not matched to a gene. The CDR3 is 16 amino acids. Here the CDR3 reads CASSRRTGTALYEQYF. CDR3 bases: TGTGCCAGCAGCCGAAGGACCGGGACAGCCCTCTACGAGCAGTACTTC.

The rearrangement joins TRBV30 to TRBJ1-1; TRBD1 matches 8 bases. V shed 5 bases and J 7 bases; nucleotides not matched to a gene: 9. The CDR3 sequence is 13 residues long. Germline V gene sequence: CDR1 GTSNPN, CDR2 SVGIG (reference sequence). CDR3 bases: TGTGCCTGGCTTAGGACAGGGACCGATGAAGCTTTCTTT. It codes for CAWLRTGTDEAFF.